These T cell receptor beta chains were read from a single sample in a study of blood T cells in healthy people across ages. TCRdb ran MiXCR on the 5' RACE reads and lists one entry per CDR3 protein. The table includes about 700,000 distinct CDR3 sequences, roughly 30% detected once. The sample was blood. These receptors all come from a woman at least 80 years old in good health. Both conserved end residues are part of each CDR3. The D gene is left open where the match is weak. Size tells how often a clone was seen (once, few, many) or the class of an expanded clone, and some rows leave it out.

clone size	D gene	V gene	J gene	CDR3 protein	CDR3 DNA
many	TRBD2	TRBV7-8	TRBJ2-1	CASSLGLAVYNEQFF	TGTGCCAGCAGCTTAGGGCTAGCGGTATACAATGAGCAGTTCTTC
NA	NA	TRBV4-1	TRBJ2-1	CASSQRTGGEQFF	TGCGCCAGCAGCCAACGCACCGGGGGTGAGCAGTTCTTC
NA	TRBD1	TRBV10-2	TRBJ2-7	CASSEPGTGTYEQYF	TGCGCCAGCAGTGAGCCCGGGACAGGGACCTACGAGCAGTACTTC
many	NA	TRBV20-1	TRBJ1-2	CSAHPTGPGGYTF	TGCAGTGCGCACCCGACAGGACCGGGCGGCTACACCTTC
many	TRBD2	TRBV5-1	TRBJ2-1	CASRPGAGVSYNEQFF	TGCGCCAGCCGGCCGGGAGCGGGGGTCTCCTACAATGAGCAGTTCTTC
NA	NA	TRBV5-6	TRBJ1-2	CASSPLASGRSYGYTF	TGTGCCAGCAGCCCTCTGGCAAGTGGCAGAAGCTATGGCTACACCTTC
NA	NA	TRBV30	TRBJ2-5	CAWSVQWTPTQETQYF	TGTGCCTGGAGTGTACAGTGGACCCCGACTCAAGAGACCCAGTACTTC
many	NA	TRBV5-6	TRBJ1-2	CASSWNFRVSLIYGYTF	TGTGCCAGCAGCTGGAACTTCCGGGTTTCACTGATCTATGGCTACACCTTC
many	TRBD2	TRBV5-1	TRBJ2-3	CASSWPPGLGAGDTQYF	TGCGCCAGCAGCTGGCCCCCGGGACTAGGGGCTGGAGATACGCAGTATTTT
NA	NA	TRBV5-5	TRBJ1-4	CASSPGLDRTGKLFF	TGTGCCAGCAGTCCCGGACTGGACCGAACGGGGAAACTGTTTTTT
many	NA	TRBV4-2	TRBJ2-3	CASSHRGRAGTDTQYF	TGTGCCAGCAGCCACCGGGGCCGGGCAGGCACAGATACGCAGTATTTT
once	NA	TRBV5-5	TRBJ1-2	CASSLAGEAYGYTF	TGTGCCAGCAGCTTGGCCGGGGAGGCCTATGGCTACACCTTC
NA	TRBD1	TRBV9	TRBJ2-5	CASSESTGETQYF	TGTGCCAGCAGCGAGTCGACAGGGGAGACCCAGTACTTC
many	NA	TRBV6-2/TRBV6-3	TRBJ1-2	CASSYSKSPGANYGYTF	TGTGCCAGCAGTTACTCGAAAAGTCCAGGGGCGAACTATGGCTACACCTTC
many	NA	TRBV24-1	TRBJ1-5	CATSDTTAGSDQPQHF	TGTGCCACCAGTGATACCACCGCGGGTTCCGATCAGCCCCAGCATTTT
many	NA	TRBV20-1	TRBJ2-7	CSARGSHNHEQYF	TGCAGTGCTAGGGGCAGCCATAACCACGAGCAGTACTTC
NA	NA	TRBV6-1	TRBJ1-5	CAGSDSQPQHF	TGTGCCGGCAGTGATAGTCAGCCCCAGCATTTT
few	NA	TRBV5-1	TRBJ2-3	CASKLGDTQYF	TGCGCCAGCAAATTAGGGGATACGCAGTATTTT
many	NA	TRBV7-9	TRBJ2-7	CASSLGPQEQYF	TGTGCCAGCAGCCTCGGGCCGCAAGAGCAGTACTTC
NA	TRBD2	TRBV20-1	TRBJ2-7	CSAGLAGSSYEQYF	TGCAGTGCTGGGCTAGCGGGGAGCTCCTACGAGCAGTACTTC
few	TRBD1	TRBV7-2	TRBJ1-2	CASSLASGTGGYGYTF	TGTGCCAGCAGCTTAGCTTCCGGGACAGGGGGCTATGGCTACACCTTC
many	NA	TRBV5-1	TRBJ1-1	CASSINTGNTEAFF	TGCGCCAGCAGTATCAACACGGGAAACACTGAAGCTTTCTTT
few	TRBD2	TRBV12-3/TRBV12-4	TRBJ2-1	CASRDERAGGPGEQFF	TGTGCCAGCAGAGACGAACGAGCGGGGGGGCCGGGTGAGCAGTTCTTC